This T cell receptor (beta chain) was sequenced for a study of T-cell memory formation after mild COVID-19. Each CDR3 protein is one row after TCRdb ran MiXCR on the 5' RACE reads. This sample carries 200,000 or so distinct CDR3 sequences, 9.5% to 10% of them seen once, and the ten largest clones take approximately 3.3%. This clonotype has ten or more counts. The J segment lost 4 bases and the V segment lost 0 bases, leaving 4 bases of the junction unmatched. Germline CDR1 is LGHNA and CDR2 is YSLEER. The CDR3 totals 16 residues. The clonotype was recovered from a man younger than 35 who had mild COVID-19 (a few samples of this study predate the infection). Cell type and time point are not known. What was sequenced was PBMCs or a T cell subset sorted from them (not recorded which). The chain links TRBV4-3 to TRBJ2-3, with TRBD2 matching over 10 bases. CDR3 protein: CASSQDLAGGADTQYF. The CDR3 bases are TGCGCCAGCAGCCAAGATTTAGCGGGGGGCGCAGATACGCAGTATTTT.